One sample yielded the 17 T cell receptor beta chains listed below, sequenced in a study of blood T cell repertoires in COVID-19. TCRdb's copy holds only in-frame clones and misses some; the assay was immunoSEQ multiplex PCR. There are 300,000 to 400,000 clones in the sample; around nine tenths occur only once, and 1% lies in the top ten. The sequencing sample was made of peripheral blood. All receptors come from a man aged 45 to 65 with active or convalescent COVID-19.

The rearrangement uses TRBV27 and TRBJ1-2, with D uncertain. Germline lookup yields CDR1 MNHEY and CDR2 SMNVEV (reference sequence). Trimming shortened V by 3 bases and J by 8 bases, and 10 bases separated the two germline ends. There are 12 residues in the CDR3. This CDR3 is CASSFGGRGYTF. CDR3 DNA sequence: TGTGCCAGCAGTTTTGGAGGGCGCGGCTACACCTTC.

The DNA for the CDR3 is TGTGCCAGCAGTTCATCGACAGGGTTGGGTGGGGAGACCCAGTACTTC. Translated, it gives CASSSSTGLGGETQYF. The chain joins TRBV28 to TRBJ2-5; 7 positions match TRBD1. The CDR3 runs to 16 residues. The germline V gene has CDR1 MDHEN and CDR2 SYDVKM. Unmatched junction bases numbered 13, after V lost 4 bases and J lost 5 bases.

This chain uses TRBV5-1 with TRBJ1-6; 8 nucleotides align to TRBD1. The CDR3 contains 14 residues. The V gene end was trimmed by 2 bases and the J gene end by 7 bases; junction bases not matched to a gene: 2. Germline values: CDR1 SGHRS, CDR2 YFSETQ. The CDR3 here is CASSLGDRNSPLHF. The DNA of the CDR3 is TGCGCCAGCAGCTTAGGGGACAGGAATTCACCCCTCCACTTT.

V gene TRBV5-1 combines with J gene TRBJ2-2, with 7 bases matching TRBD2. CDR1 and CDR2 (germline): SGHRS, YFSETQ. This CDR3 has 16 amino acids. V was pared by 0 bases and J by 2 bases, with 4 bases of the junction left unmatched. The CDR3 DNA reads TGCGCCAGCAGCTTGGGGCCAGCGGGAAACACCGGGGAGCTGTTTTTT. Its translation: CASSLGPAGNTGELFF.

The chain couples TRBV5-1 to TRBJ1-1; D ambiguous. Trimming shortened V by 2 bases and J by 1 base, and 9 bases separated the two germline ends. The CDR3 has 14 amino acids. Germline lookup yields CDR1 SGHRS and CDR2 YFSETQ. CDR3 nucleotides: TGCGCCAGCAGCTTACTAGACTGGAACACTGAAGCTTTCTTT. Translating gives CASSLLDWNTEAFF.

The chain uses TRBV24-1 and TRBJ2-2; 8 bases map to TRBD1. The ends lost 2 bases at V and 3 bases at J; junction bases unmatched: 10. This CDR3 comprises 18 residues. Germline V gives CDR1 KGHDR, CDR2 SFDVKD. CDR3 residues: CATSDSDRAARDTGELFF. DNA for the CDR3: TGTGCCACCAGTGATTCGGACAGGGCCGCGAGAGACACCGGGGAGCTGTTTTTT.

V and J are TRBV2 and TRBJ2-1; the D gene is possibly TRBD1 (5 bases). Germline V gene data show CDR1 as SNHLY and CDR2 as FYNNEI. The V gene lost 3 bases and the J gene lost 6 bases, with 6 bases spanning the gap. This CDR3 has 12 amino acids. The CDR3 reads CASSDQGNEQFF. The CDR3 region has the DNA TGTGCCAGCAGTGATCAGGGCAATGAGCAGTTCTTC.

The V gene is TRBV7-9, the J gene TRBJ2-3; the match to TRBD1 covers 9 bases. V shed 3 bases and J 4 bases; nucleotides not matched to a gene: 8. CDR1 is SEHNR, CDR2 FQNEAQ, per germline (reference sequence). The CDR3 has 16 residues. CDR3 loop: CASSFDSGQGSDTQYF. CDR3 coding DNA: TGTGCCAGCAGCTTCGATTCGGGACAGGGTTCAGATACGCAGTATTTT.

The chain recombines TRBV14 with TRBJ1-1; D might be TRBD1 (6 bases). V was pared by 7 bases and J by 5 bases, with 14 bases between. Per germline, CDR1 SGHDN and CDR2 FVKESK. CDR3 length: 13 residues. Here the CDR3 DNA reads TGTGCCAGCACCACAGGGAGCCGGACTGAAGCTTTCTTT. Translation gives CASTTGSRTEAFF.

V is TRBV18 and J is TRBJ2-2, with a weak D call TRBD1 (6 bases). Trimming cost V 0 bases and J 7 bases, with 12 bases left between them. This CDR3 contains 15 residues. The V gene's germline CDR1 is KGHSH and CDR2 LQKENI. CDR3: CASSPPVGAHGELFF. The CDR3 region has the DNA TGTGCCAGCTCACCACCTGTGGGGGCGCACGGGGAGCTGTTTTTT. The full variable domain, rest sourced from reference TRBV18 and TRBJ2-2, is NAGVMQNPRHLVRRRGQEARLRCSPMKGHSHVYWYRQLPEEGLKFMVYLQKENIIDESGMPKERFSAEFPKEGPSILRIQQVVRGDSAAYFCASSPPVGAHGELFFGEGSRLTVL.

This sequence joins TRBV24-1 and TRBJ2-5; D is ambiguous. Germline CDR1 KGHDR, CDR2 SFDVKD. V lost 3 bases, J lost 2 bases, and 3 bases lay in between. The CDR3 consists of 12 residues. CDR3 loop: CATSDPQETQYF. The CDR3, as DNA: TGTGCCACCAGTGATCCTCAAGAGACCCAGTACTTC.

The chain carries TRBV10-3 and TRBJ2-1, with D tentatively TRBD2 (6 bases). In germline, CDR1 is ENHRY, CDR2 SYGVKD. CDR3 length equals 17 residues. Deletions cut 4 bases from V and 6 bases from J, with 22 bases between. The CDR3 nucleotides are TGTGCCATCAGTGGGTTCGCCCGGGCCCCGGGGGTCAATGAGCAGTTCTTC. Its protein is CAISGFARAPGVNEQFF.

Here the CDR3 reads CASSLTLSTGNTIYF. The CDR3 DNA sequence: TGTGCCAGCAGTTTGACACTTTCGACGGGAAACACCATATATTTT. The V gene is TRBV6-5, the J gene TRBJ1-3; D is undetermined. In germline, CDR1 is MNHEY, CDR2 SVGAGI. V dropped 4 bases and J dropped 4 bases, with 14 bases sitting between them. This CDR3 comprises 15 residues.

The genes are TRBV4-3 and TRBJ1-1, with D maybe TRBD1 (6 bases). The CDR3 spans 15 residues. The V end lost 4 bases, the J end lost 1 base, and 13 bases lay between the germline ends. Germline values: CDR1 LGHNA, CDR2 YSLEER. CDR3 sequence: CASSRRGQTNTEAFF. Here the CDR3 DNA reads TGCGCCAGCAGCCGAAGGGGACAAACGAACACTGAAGCTTTCTTT.

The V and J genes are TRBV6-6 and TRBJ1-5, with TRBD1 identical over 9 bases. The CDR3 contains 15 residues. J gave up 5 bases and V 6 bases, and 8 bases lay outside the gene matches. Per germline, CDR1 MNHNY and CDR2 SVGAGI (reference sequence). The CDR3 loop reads CASRRIQGADQPQHF. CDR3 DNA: TGTGCCAGCAGGCGTATACAGGGGGCGGATCAGCCCCAGCATTTT.

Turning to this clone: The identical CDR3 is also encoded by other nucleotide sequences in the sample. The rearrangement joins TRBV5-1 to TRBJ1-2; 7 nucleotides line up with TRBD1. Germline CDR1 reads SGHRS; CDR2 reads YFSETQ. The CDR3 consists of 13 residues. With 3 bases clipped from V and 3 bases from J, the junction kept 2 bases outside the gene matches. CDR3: CASSSQGDYGYTF. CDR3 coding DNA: TGCGCCAGCAGCTCGCAGGGGGACTATGGCTACACCTTC.

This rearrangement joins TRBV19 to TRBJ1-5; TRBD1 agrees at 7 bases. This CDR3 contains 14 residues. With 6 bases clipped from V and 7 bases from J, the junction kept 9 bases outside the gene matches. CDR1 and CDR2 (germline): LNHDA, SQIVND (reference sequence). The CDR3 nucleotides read TGTGCCAGTAGCCGCGGACAGGCTGGGCAGCCCCAGCATTTT. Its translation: CASSRGQAGQPQHF.